This TCR beta chain comes out of a study of Graves' ophthalmopathy and Graves' hyperthyroidism. Clinicians made diagnoses from clinical symptoms, serum thyroxine, TRAb, thyroid ultrasound and orbital computed tomography. The junction had 7 bases not matched to a gene; V was cut back by 6 bases and J by 4 bases. The CDR3 runs to 15 residues. Per germline, CDR1 MNHNS and CDR2 SASEGT. RNA transcripts provided the template for amplifying TCR beta CDR3 regions. An initial RT-PCR round employing HTBI primers preceded a second-round multiplex PCR. TCRdb reprocessed the multiplex PCR reads via MiXCR and lists one record per CDR3 protein. The sample carries a few hundred thousand distinct CDR3 sequences, approximately 18% recorded once. This clonotype has a count of ten or more.

This TCR derives from an adult woman with stable Graves' hyperthyroidism. V and J are TRBV6-1 and TRBJ2-2; 8 nucleotides align to TRBD1. Sequencing was carried out using peripheral blood. The CDR3: CASSWTGLATGELFF. CDR3 DNA: TGTGCCAGCAGCTGGACAGGGTTGGCCACCGGGGAGCTGTTTTTT.